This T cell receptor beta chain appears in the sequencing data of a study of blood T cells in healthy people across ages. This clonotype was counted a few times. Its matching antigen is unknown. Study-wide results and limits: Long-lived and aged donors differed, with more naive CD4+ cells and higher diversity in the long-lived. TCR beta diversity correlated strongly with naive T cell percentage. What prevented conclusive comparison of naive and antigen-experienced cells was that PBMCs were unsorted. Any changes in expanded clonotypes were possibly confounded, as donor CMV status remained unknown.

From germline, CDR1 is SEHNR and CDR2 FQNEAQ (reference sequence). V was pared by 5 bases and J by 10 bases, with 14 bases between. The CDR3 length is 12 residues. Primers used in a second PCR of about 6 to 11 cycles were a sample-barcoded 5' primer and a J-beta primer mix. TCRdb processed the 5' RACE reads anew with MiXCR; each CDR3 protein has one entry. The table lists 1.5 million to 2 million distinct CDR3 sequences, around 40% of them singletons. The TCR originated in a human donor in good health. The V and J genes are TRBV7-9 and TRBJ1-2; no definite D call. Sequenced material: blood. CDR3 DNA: TGTGCCAGCAGCCCTGAGTTAGGGTACTACACCTTC. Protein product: CASSPELGYYTF. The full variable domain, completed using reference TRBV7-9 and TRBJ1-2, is DTGVSQNPRHKITKRGQNVTFRCDPISEHNRLYWYRQTLGQGPEFLTYFQNEAQLEKSRLLSDRFSAERPKGSFSTLEIQRTEQGDSAMYLCASSPELGYYTFGSGTRLTVV.